The clone carrying this T cell receptor (beta chain) appeared a single time. The antigen remains unidentified. The source of the sample is a study of cytomegalovirus exposure and HLA in healthy donors. 60 Vbeta and 13 Jbeta primers were used in PCR. Using immunoSEQ multiplex PCR, the repertoire was profiled, and TCRdb retains in-frame clones only, with some absent. The data hold about 170,000 clones, with under 90% observed a single time. At collection, donors were nominally healthy, but unrecorded immune exposures were probable. General study results and limits: A later analysis showed that HLA-associated TCR beta chains had undergone more clonal expansion than equally common others. Immune exposure was documented only through CMV serostatus. The analysis excluded some indistinguishable V segments, including TRBV6-2 and TRBV6-3.

Germline-derived CDR1 and CDR2 are MNHEY and SVGAGI. This CDR3 is 13 amino acids long. With 2 bases removed from V and 10 bases from J, the gap between germline ends came to 14 bases. The sample consisted of PBMCs. J is TRBJ1-2 and V is TRBV6-5, with unresolved D. This TCR was sampled from a male donor in good health and CMV-seronegative. CDR3 sequence (DNA): TGTGCCAGCAGTTACCCCGGGATGTTTTACTACACCTTC. The encoded protein is CASSYPGMFYYTF.